The 25 T cell receptor beta chains below come from one sample, sequenced in a study of blood T cell repertoires in COVID-19. Measured with immunoSEQ multiplex PCR; TCRdb has only the in-frame clones, and not every one. The table records 250,000 to 350,000 clones, 88% of them present only once. Sequencing input: peripheral blood. These receptor sequences come from a woman under 40 who had recovered from COVID-19.

The J gene is TRBJ2-1, the V gene TRBV19, with 13 bases aligning to TRBD2. Germline CDR1 reads LNHDA; CDR2 reads SQIVND (reference sequence). The CDR3 consists of 17 residues. With V trimmed by 3 bases and J by 7 bases, 9 bases remained unmatched. The CDR3 protein is CASSILLAGGPMNEQFF. The DNA for the CDR3 is TGTGCCAGTAGTATTTTACTAGCGGGGGGGCCAATGAATGAGCAGTTCTTC.

This chain uses TRBV5-1 with TRBJ2-4; a possible D gene is TRBD2 (7 bases). The germline V gene has CDR1 SGHRS and CDR2 YFSETQ. Trimming left V 0 bases short and J 6 bases short, with 16 bases between. This CDR3 spans 16 amino acids. The CDR3, as DNA: TGCGCCAGCAGCTTGGACGGGGGGCGGTTAAGAAACATTCAGTACTTC. Translating it yields CASSLDGGRLRNIQYF.

This clone has only a few counts. This chain joins TRBV5-8 and TRBJ1-4; 8 bases map to TRBD1. The germline CDR1 and CDR2 sequences are SGHTS and YDEGEE. The CDR3 runs 16 residues. After removal of 5 bases from V and 6 bases from J, the junction contained 12 bases not matched to a gene. This CDR3 is CASSSLTGGRYEKLFF. In DNA, the CDR3 is TGTGCCAGCAGTTCTCTTACAGGGGGGAGATATGAAAAACTGTTTTTT.

The chain uses TRBV25-1 and TRBJ2-7; no clear D gene. This CDR3 region has 11 residues. Germline V gives CDR1 MGHDK, CDR2 SYGVNS. Deletions cut 3 bases from V and 12 bases from J, with 12 bases between. CDR3 residues: CASSDTFRGYF. Written as DNA, the CDR3 is TGTGCCAGCAGTGACACCTTCCGAGGGTACTTC.

The chain carries TRBV7-9 and TRBJ2-2; D is undetermined. The germline V gene has CDR1 SEHNR and CDR2 FQNEAQ (reference sequence). This CDR3 has 13 amino acids. V was trimmed by 5 bases and J by 4 bases, leaving 8 bases between them. CDR3 protein: CASSPTFTGELFF. CDR3 nucleotide sequence: TGTGCCAGCAGCCCGACTTTCACCGGGGAGCTGTTTTTT. Full variable domain (remainder filled in from reference TRBV7-9 and TRBJ2-2): DTGVSQNPRHKITKRGQNVTFRCDPISEHNRLYWYRQTLGQGPEFLTYFQNEAQLEKSRLLSDRFSAERPKGSFSTLEIQRTEQGDSAMYLCASSPTFTGELFFGEGSRLTVL.

A note on this clone: The junction departs from the called germline gene at one end, perhaps through a read error. This chain links TRBV2 with TRBJ1-2, with 9 positions matching TRBD1. This CDR3 has 13 amino acids. CDR1 is SNHLY, CDR2 FYNNEI, per germline. CDR3 sequence reads: CASSYPGQGALSF. The CDR3 coding sequence is TGTGCCAGCAGTTATCCGGGACAGGGCGCGTTAAGTTTC.

The rearrangement links TRBV6-4 to TRBJ2-3; 12 positions agree with TRBD1. There are 15 residues in the CDR3. With 2 bases clipped from V and 4 bases from J, the junction kept 1 base outside the gene matches. Per the germline V gene, CDR1 is MRHNA and CDR2 is SNTAGT. CDR3 region: CASSDGTGGADTQYF. The CDR3, as DNA: TGTGCCAGCAGTGACGGGACAGGGGGCGCAGATACGCAGTATTTT.

The chain uses TRBV18 and TRBJ2-5; 7 nucleotides line up with TRBD1. Germline V lookup: CDR1 KGHSH, CDR2 LQKENI. This CDR3 is 13 amino acids long. With 6 bases clipped from V and 5 bases from J, the junction kept 6 bases outside the gene matches. CDR3 in amino acids: CASSSLGGETQYF. The DNA for the CDR3 is TGTGCCAGCTCCTCATTAGGGGGCGAGACCCAGTACTTC.

The chain carries TRBV5-6 and TRBJ1-2; D uncertain. V was trimmed by 4 bases and J by 3 bases, leaving 7 bases between them. Germline V gene lookup returns CDR1 SGHDT and CDR2 YYEEEE. The CDR3 length is 12 residues. CDR3 sequence: CASSPGDYGYTF. DNA of the CDR3: TGTGCCAGCAGCCCCGGTGACTATGGCTACACCTTC.

The rearrangement links TRBV15 to TRBJ2-3, with D hard to call. The V gene lost 0 bases and the J gene lost 1 base, with 11 bases spanning the gap. The germline CDR1 and CDR2 sequences are LNHNV and YYDKDF (reference sequence). This CDR3 is built from 16 residues. In DNA, the CDR3 is TGTGCCACCAGCAGAGATCAGGCGAGAGGCACAGATACGCAGTATTTT. Its protein product is CATSRDQARGTDTQYF.

J is TRBJ1-2 and V is TRBV7-9; 8 bases are shared with TRBD1. CDR3 length: 13 residues. V lost 5 bases, J lost 8 bases, and 7 bases stayed unmatched. Looked up from germline, CDR1 is SEHNR and CDR2 is FQNEAQ (reference sequence). The CDR3 loop is CASSPQGAGGYTF. The CDR3 DNA reads TGTGCCAGCAGCCCGCAGGGGGCGGGAGGCTACACCTTC.

The gene calls are TRBV28 and TRBJ1-2; a possible D gene is TRBD1 (5 bases). Trimming took 4 bases from V and 4 from J, leaving 19 bases between them. Germline CDR1 reads MDHEN; CDR2 reads SYDVKM. This CDR3 comprises 16 residues. Here the CDR3 reads CASSSHQGGPTYGYTF. The DNA of the CDR3 is TGTGCCAGCAGTTCCCATCAGGGCGGTCCAACCTATGGCTACACCTTC.

The rearrangement joins TRBV20-1 to TRBJ2-7; D gene ambiguous. The CDR3 has 11 residues. V lost 6 bases and J 2 bases, leaving 8 bases between the germline ends. Germline V lookup: CDR1 DFQATT, CDR2 SNEGSKA (reference sequence). This CDR3 is CSARPTYEQYF. The CDR3 DNA reads TGCAGTGCGAGGCCCACCTACGAGCAGTACTTC.

The V gene is TRBV7-9, the J gene TRBJ1-2; D is unclear. Per germline, CDR1 SEHNR and CDR2 FQNEAQ (reference sequence). CDR3 length equals 13 residues. The V end lost 1 base, the J end lost 4 bases, and 7 bases lay between the germline ends. The CDR3 spells CASSLGLSYGYTF. CDR3 DNA sequence: TGTGCCAGCAGCTTAGGTTTGAGCTATGGCTACACCTTC.

This clone was counted a single time. This chain joins TRBV29-1 and TRBJ2-2; D is ambiguous. V gave up 0 bases and J gave up 4 bases, with 3 bases separating them. The germline V gene has CDR1 SQVTM and CDR2 ANQGSEA. The length of the CDR3 is 12 residues. The CDR3 reads CSVEDGTGELFF. The CDR3 DNA sequence: TGCAGCGTTGAAGACGGCACCGGGGAGCTGTTTTTT.

V is TRBV28 and J is TRBJ2-7, with 7 bases fitting TRBD2. Germline V gene lookup returns CDR1 MDHEN and CDR2 SYDVKM. The CDR3 runs 12 residues. This CDR3 is CSSGRALYEQYF. CDR3 in DNA: TGTTCTAGCGGCAGGGCCCTCTACGAGCAGTACTTC.

This clone has only one observation. The rearrangement uses TRBV6-5 and TRBJ1-3, with D unclear. The V end lost 4 bases, the J end lost 2 bases, and 12 bases lay between the germline ends. The CDR3 length is 15 residues. Germline CDR1 reads MNHEY; CDR2 reads SVGAGI. The CDR3 bases are TGTGCCAGCAGTTCCTTAGAGTCGGCTGGAAACACCATATATTTT. Translation gives CASSSLESAGNTIYF.

This chain connects TRBV25-1 to TRBJ1-2; 9 bases match TRBD1. The J segment lost 7 bases and the V segment lost 4 bases, leaving 10 bases of the junction unmatched. CDR1 MGHDK and CDR2 SYGVNS come from the germline V gene. The CDR3 covers 15 residues. The CDR3 DNA follows: TGTGCCAGCAGTGCCCACCGGGACAGGGTTGGTGGCTACACCTTC. Translated: CASSAHRDRVGGYTF.

The rearrangement links TRBV9 to TRBJ2-2; D not certain. The germline V gene encodes CDR1 SGDLS and CDR2 YYNGEE. Trimming removed 0 bases at V and 3 bases at J, with 3 bases between. This CDR3 is built from 13 residues. The CDR3 sequence is CASSVDYTGELFF. As DNA, the CDR3 is TGTGCCAGCAGCGTAGACTACACCGGGGAGCTGTTTTTT.

This clone is a singleton in its sample. The chain has TRBV5-5 and TRBJ2-7; D is unclear. Trimming shortened V by 1 base and J by 5 bases, and 10 bases separated the two germline ends. Germline lookup yields CDR1 SGHKS and CDR2 YYEKEE (reference sequence). The CDR3 totals 13 residues. The CDR3 DNA reads as TGTGCCAGCAGCTTGCTTGTTTCCCACGAGCAGTACTTC. It codes for CASSLLVSHEQYF.

The chain links TRBV30 to TRBJ1-2; D perhaps matches TRBD1 (5 bases). Trimming left V 1 base short and J 4 bases short, with 16 bases between. This CDR3 comprises 15 residues. The germline V gene encodes CDR1 GTSNPN and CDR2 SVGIG (reference sequence). The CDR3 here is CAWSALGHKIYGYTF. In DNA form, the CDR3 reads TGTGCCTGGAGTGCCCTGGGGCACAAGATCTATGGCTACACCTTC. Filled out from reference TRBV30 and TRBJ1-2, the complete variable domain reads SQTIHQWPATLVQPVGSPLSLECTVEGTSNPNLYWYRQAAGRGLQLLFYSVGIGQISSEVPQNLSASRPQDRQFILSSKKLLLSDSGFYLCAWSALGHKIYGYTFGSGTRLTVV.

This clone occurred once. The rearrangement uses TRBV5-1 and TRBJ2-1, with 7 nucleotides matching TRBD2. CDR1 SGHRS and CDR2 YFSETQ come from the germline V gene. The CDR3 runs 12 residues. After removal of 5 bases from V and 10 bases from J, the junction contained 6 bases not matched to a gene. The CDR3 reads CASSPTSREQFF. The DNA of the CDR3 is TGCGCCAGCAGTCCGACTAGCCGCGAGCAGTTCTTC.

The chain recombines TRBV5-8 with TRBJ2-2, with TRBD2 as a possible D gene (5 bases). V lost 2 bases, J lost 6 bases, and 11 bases lay in between. The CDR3 length is 14 residues. Germline-derived CDR1 and CDR2 are SGHTS and YDEGEE. The CDR3 protein is CASSFGGFAGELFF. As DNA, the CDR3 is TGTGCCAGCAGCTTTGGAGGATTTGCCGGGGAGCTGTTTTTT. The entire variable domain, with the rest obtained from reference TRBV5-8 and TRBJ2-2, is as follows: EAGVTQSPTHLIKTRGQQATLRCSPISGHTSVYWYQQALGLGLQFLLWYDEGEERNRGNFPPRFSGRQFPNYSSELNVNALELEDSALYLCASSFGGFAGELFFGEGSRLTVL.

The rearrangement links TRBV30 to TRBJ1-1, with a weak D call TRBD1 (5 bases). In germline, CDR1 is GTSNPN, CDR2 SVGIG (reference sequence). V lost 1 base, J lost 2 bases, and 8 bases lay in between. The CDR3 consists of 13 residues. CDR3 in DNA: TGTGCCTGGAGTGCCCAGGGTAACACTGAAGCTTTCTTT. Amino acid sequence: CAWSAQGNTEAFF. Combining the CDR3 with reference TRBV30 and TRBJ1-1 gives the whole variable domain SQTIHQWPATLVQPVGSPLSLECTVEGTSNPNLYWYRQAAGRGLQLLFYSVGIGQISSEVPQNLSASRPQDRQFILSSKKLLLSDSGFYLCAWSAQGNTEAFFGQGTRLTVV.

V usage is TRBV5-5 and J usage is TRBJ1-2, with 9 bases lining up with TRBD1. The germline V gene has CDR1 SGHKS and CDR2 YYEKEE (reference sequence). V dropped 5 bases and J dropped 0; count of bases not matched to a gene: 14. There are 18 residues in the CDR3. The CDR3 here is CASRARDREIKANYGYTF. In DNA form, the CDR3 reads TGTGCCAGCAGGGCCCGGGACAGGGAGATAAAGGCTAACTATGGCTACACCTTC.